This T cell receptor beta chain was obtained from a study of T cell responses to AZD1222 COVID-19 vaccine. The data were produced by immunoSEQ multiplex PCR, yet TCRdb's version contains in-frame clones alone and is incomplete. The sample shows approximately 110,000 clones, 85% to 90% of them seen only once. The CDR3 consists of 16 residues. V was trimmed by 7 bases and J by 3 bases, leaving 18 bases between them. In germline, CDR1 is SNHLY, CDR2 FYNNEI. Sequenced here: peripheral blood, sampled on day 0 of AZD1222 vaccination. The receptor comes from an adult in good health. V usage is TRBV2 and J usage is TRBJ2-2; no clear D. The CDR3 protein is CASNGNQVRYTGELFF. CDR3 DNA: TGTGCCAGCAATGGAAACCAAGTTCGGTACACCGGGGAGCTGTTTTTT.